This TCR beta chain appears in the sequencing data of a study of blood T cells in healthy people across ages. On the study more broadly: When template switching was applied, about one barcoded beta molecule was captured per two T cells. General study points: Researchers deemed the diversity estimates from one million T cells underestimates. Long-lived donors had more naive CD4+ cells and higher diversity than aged donors.

This clonotype was recorded only once. What it recognizes is unknown. There are 16 residues in the CDR3. Trimming removed 0 bases from V and 4 bases from J; junction bases left unmatched: 8. Germline CDR1 reads SGHTA; CDR2 reads FQGNSA. Together with a sample-barcoded 5' primer, a J-beta primer mix was included in a second PCR lasting about 6 to 11 cycles. Each CDR3 protein gets one entry after TCRdb re-called the 5' RACE reads with MiXCR. The sample carries about 1.1 million distinct CDR3 sequences, roughly two fifths recorded once. This rearrangement joins TRBV7-2 to TRBJ2-7; TRBD2 matches 8 bases. The TCR comes from a man between 18 and 29 years old in good health. The source material was blood. CDR3: CASSLAQSGSKYEQYF. CDR3 nucleotide sequence: TGTGCCAGCAGCTTAGCGCAGAGCGGGAGTAAGTACGAGCAGTACTTC.